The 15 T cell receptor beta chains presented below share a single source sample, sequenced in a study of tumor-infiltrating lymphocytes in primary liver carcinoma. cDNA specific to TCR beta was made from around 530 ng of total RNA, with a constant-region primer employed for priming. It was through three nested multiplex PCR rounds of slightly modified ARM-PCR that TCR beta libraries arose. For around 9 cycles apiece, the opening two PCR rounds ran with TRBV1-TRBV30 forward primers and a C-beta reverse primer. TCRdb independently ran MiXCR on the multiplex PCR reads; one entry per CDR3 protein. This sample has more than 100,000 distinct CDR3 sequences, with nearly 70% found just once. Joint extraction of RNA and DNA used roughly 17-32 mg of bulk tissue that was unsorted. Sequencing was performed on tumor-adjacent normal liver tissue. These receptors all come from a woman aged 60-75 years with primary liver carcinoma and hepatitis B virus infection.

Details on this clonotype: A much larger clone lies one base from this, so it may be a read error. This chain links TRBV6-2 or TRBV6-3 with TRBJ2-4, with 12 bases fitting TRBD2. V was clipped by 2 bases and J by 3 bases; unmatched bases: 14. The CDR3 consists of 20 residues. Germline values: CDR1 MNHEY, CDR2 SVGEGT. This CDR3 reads CASSYLTLAGGPVFKNIQYF. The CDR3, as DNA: TGTGCCAGCAGTTACCTCACACTAGCGGGAGGACCAGTCTTCAAAAACATTCAGTACTTC.

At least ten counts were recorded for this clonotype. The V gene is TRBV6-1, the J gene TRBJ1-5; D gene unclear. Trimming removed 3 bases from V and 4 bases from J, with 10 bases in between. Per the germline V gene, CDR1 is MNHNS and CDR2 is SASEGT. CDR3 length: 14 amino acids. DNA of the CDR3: TGTGCCAGCAGTGATAGGGATGGAAATCAGCCCCAGCATTTT. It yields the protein CASSDRDGNQPQHF.

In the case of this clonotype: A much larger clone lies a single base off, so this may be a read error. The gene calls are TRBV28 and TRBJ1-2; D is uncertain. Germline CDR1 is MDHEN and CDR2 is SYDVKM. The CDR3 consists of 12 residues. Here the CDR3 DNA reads TGTGCCAGCAGTCCTCCGGTCTATGACTACACCTTC. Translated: CASSPPVYDYTF.

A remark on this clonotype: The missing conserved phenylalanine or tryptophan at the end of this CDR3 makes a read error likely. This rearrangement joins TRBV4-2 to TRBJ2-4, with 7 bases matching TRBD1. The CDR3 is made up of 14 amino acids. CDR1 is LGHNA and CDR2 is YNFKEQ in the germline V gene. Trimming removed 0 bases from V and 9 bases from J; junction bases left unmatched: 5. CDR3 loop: CASSQDFAGGIQYL. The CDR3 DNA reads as TGTGCCAGCAGCCAAGATTTTGCAGGGGGCATTCAGTACCTC.

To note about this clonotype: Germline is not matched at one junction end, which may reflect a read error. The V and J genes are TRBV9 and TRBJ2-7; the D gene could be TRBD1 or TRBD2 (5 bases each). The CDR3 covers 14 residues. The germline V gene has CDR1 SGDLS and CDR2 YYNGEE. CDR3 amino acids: CVSSPDLEGYEQYF. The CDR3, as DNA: TGTGTCAGCAGCCCAGACCTAGAGGGGTACGAGCAGTACTTC.

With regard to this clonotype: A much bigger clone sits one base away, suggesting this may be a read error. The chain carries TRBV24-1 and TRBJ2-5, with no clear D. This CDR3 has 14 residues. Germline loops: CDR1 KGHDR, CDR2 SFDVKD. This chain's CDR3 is CATSDSTALETQNF. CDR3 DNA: TGTGCCACCAGTGATTCCACTGCGTTAGAGACCCAGAACTTC.

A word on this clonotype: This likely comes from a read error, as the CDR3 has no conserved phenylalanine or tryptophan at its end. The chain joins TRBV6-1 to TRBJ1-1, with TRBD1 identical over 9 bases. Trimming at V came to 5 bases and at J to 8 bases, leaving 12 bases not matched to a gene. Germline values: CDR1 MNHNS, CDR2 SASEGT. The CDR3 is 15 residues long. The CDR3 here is CASSFLGQGTAEAFL. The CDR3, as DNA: TGTGCCAGCAGTTTTTTAGGACAGGGGACTGCCGAAGCTTTCCTT.

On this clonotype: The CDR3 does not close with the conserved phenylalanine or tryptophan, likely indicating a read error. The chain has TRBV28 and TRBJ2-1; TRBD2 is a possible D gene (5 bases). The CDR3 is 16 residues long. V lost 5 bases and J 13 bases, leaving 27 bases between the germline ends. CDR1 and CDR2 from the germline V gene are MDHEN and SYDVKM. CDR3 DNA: TGTGCCAGCAGTCCACTAGAGGCGGCATCCTACAACGATCAGTTCTAC. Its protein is CASSPLEAASYNDQFY.

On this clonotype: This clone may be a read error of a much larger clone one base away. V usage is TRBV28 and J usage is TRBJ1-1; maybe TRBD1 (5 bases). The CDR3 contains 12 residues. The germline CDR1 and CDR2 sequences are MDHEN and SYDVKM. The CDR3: CTSSLWGTKAFF. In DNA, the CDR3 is TGTACCAGCAGTTTGTGGGGGACTAAAGCTTTCTTT.

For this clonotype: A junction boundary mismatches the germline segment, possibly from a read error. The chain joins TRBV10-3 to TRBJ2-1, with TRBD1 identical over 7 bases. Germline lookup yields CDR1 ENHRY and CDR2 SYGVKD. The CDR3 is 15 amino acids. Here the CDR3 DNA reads TGTGCCATTAGGGTACGGGACAGCTCCTACAATGAGAAGTTCTTC. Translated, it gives CAIRVRDSSYNEKFF.

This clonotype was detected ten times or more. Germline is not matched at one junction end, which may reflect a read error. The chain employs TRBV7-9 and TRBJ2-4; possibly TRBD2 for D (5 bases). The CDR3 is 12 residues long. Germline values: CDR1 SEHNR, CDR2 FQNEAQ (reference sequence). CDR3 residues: CASSLAGLPGDF. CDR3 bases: TGTGCCAGCAGCTTAGCGGGCCTCCCCGGGGACTTC.

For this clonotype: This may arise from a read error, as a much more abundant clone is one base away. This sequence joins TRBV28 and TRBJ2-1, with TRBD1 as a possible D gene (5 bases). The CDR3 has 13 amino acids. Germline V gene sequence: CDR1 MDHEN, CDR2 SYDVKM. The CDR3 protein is CASSLPGPNEQLF. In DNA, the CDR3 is TGTGCCAGCAGTTTACCAGGGCCAAATGAGCAGCTCTTC.

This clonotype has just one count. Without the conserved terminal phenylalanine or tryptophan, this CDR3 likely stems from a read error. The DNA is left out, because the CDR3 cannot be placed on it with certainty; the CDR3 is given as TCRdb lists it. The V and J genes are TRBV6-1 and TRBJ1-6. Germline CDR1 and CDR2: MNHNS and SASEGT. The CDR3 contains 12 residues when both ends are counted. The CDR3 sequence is CASSEWVSPLNS.

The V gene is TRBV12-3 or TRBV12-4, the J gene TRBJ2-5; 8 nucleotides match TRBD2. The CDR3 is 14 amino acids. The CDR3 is CVSSRREGGGAQYF. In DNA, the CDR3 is TGTGTCAGTAGTCGACGGGAGGGCGGGGGAGCCCAGTACTTC.

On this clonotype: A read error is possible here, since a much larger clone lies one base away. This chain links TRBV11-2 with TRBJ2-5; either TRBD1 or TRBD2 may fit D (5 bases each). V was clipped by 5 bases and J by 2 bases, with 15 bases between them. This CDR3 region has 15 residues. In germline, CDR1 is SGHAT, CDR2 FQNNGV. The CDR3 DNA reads TGTGCCAGCAGCAGGACACGGGGCAGGCAAGAGACCCAGTACTTC. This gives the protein CASSRTRGRQETQYF.